This record looks at one TCR beta chain sequence and its context. The germline CDR1 and CDR2 sequences are MGHDK and SYGVNS. Trimming took 4 bases from V and 3 from J; bases not matched to a gene: 3. The CDR3 consists of 14 residues. This sample was included in a study of shared clonotypes between healthy human individuals. Using immunoSEQ multiplex PCR, the repertoire was profiled, and TCRdb retains in-frame clones only, with some absent. The table shows around 1.6 million clones, with 98% occurring only once. Sequenced material: naive CD4+ T cells sorted from blood. Subset: CD45RA+ positively selected. This TCR was sampled from a man aged 30-40 years in good health. The chain is built from TRBV25-1 and TRBJ1-5, with TRBD1 identical over 7 bases. DNA of the CDR3: TGTGCCAGCAGTGGGGGACAGCCCAATCAGCCCCAGCATTTT. Amino acids: CASSGGQPNQPQHF.